These 31 T cell receptor beta chains were sequenced from one sample in a study of T cells in Graves' hyperthyroidism and ophthalmopathy. The CDR3 regions of TCR beta were amplified from RNA transcripts. When the TCR CDR3 underwent first-round RT-PCR, the HTBI primer set was used. Using its own MiXCR run on the multiplex PCR reads, TCRdb lists one record per CDR3 protein. The table lists 300,000 to 350,000 distinct CDR3 sequences, approximately 15% of them singletons. Sequences were obtained from blood. All receptors derive from a woman younger than 45 with Graves' hyperthyroidism.

This clonotype has a count of ten or more. The chain joins TRBV10-2 to TRBJ1-1; 7 nucleotides line up with TRBD1. The ends lost 0 bases at V and 4 bases at J; junction bases unmatched: 11. This CDR3 is 17 amino acids long. Germline CDR1 reads WSHSY; CDR2 reads SAAADI. CDR3 bases: TGCGCCAGCAGTGAGTCTCCTTTAAGACAGGGTGTCACTGAAGCTTTCTTT. Translated: CASSESPLRQGVTEAFF.

The V gene is TRBV6-1, the J gene TRBJ2-7, with 9 bases matching TRBD2. The CDR3 consists of 17 residues. The V segment lost 5 bases and the J segment 1 base; nucleotides outside the gene matches: 12. Germline V CDR1 and CDR2: MNHNS, SASEGT. The CDR3 reads CASSQGTSSLSSYEQYF. The CDR3, as DNA: TGTGCCAGCAGTCAAGGGACTAGCTCCCTATCTTCCTACGAGCAGTACTTC.

This clonotype was detected many times. The chain employs TRBV3-1 and TRBJ2-2; no definite D call. V was cut by 2 bases and J by 5 bases, with 0 bases left in between. The V gene's germline CDR1 is LGHDT and CDR2 YNNKEL (reference sequence). This CDR3 contains 11 residues. Written as DNA, the CDR3 is TGTGCCAGCAGCCAAACCGGGGAGCTGTTTTTT. Translation gives CASSQTGELFF.

The J gene is TRBJ1-1, the V gene TRBV7-2, with D unresolved. CDR3 length: 14 residues. V lost 6 bases and J lost 5, with 16 bases in between. Germline lookup yields CDR1 SGHTA and CDR2 FQGNSA. CDR3 in DNA: TGTGCCAGCAGAGTTCGGGCTCTGGAAACTGAAGCTTTCTTT. This encodes CASRVRALETEAFF.

This clonotype was detected many times. This chain connects TRBV20-1 to TRBJ1-5, with D unclear. V was clipped by 2 bases and J by 4 bases, with 12 bases between them. The CDR3 contains 14 residues. Germline CDR1 DFQATT, CDR2 SNEGSKA (reference sequence). The CDR3 protein is CSARNLLGNQPQHF. Written as DNA, the CDR3 is TGCAGTGCTAGAAACCTCCTGGGTAATCAGCCCCAGCATTTT.

This clonotype was detected a few times. V is TRBV19 and J is TRBJ1-1, with TRBD1 matching over 8 bases. The V gene's germline CDR1 is LNHDA and CDR2 SQIVND (reference sequence). Trimming cost V 3 bases and J 5 bases; bases outside gene matches: 5. The CDR3 extends over 14 amino acids. This CDR3 reads CASSMTGVRTEAFF. The CDR3 DNA follows: TGTGCCAGTAGTATGACAGGGGTCCGGACTGAAGCTTTCTTT.

The rearrangement links TRBV28 to TRBJ2-7, with D unclear. The CDR3 runs 13 residues. Germline-derived CDR1 and CDR2 are MDHEN and SYDVKM. V was pared by 6 bases and J by 4 bases, with 13 bases between. The CDR3 DNA reads as TGTGCCAGCAGGATAGGGAAGTCGTACGAGCAGTACTTC. This translates into CASRIGKSYEQYF.

This clonotype was seen many times. This chain links TRBV19 with TRBJ2-2; TRBD1 or TRBD2 may be the D gene (5 bases each). From germline, CDR1 is LNHDA and CDR2 SQIVND (reference sequence). The length of the CDR3 is 15 residues. The V end lost 2 bases, the J end lost 6 bases, and 13 bases lay between the germline ends. CDR3 nucleotides: TGTGCCAGTAGTATACAGGGAGCTAAGGCCGGGGAGCTGTTTTTT. Protein: CASSIQGAKAGELFF.

This clonotype was detected many times. V is TRBV28 and J is TRBJ1-5; weak D call: TRBD1 (5 bases). Per the germline V gene, CDR1 is MDHEN and CDR2 is SYDVKM. The V and J ends lost 4 bases and 4 bases respectively, with 14 bases between them. CDR3 length equals 15 residues. CDR3: CASSSPPTVNQPQHF. CDR3 DNA: TGTGCCAGCAGTTCGCCACCGACAGTAAATCAGCCCCAGCATTTT. Looking up the rest from reference TRBV28 and TRBJ1-5 gives the full variable domain: DVKVTQSSRYLVKRTGEKVFLECVQDMDHENMFWYRQDPGLGLRLIYFSYDVKMKEKGDIPEGYSVSREKKERFSLILESASTNQTSMYLCASSSPPTVNQPQHFGDGTRLSIL.

This clonotype was observed once. This may be a read error, as it is one base from a much larger clone. The V call is TRBV3-1, the J call TRBJ2-1; possible D gene TRBD2, 6 bases. Looked up from germline, CDR1 is LGHDT and CDR2 is YNNKEL (reference sequence). This CDR3 has 15 amino acids. CDR3 sequence (DNA): TGTGCCAGCAGCCAACGCGGGGCCGCCTACCATGAGCAGTTCTTC. Translating gives CASSQRGAAYHEQFF.

This clonotype appeared many times. The rearrangement joins TRBV7-2 to TRBJ1-6, with D uncertain. Looked up from germline, CDR1 is SGHTA and CDR2 is FQGNSA. The CDR3 loop spans 14 amino acids. Between the trimmed V and J ends, which lost 1 base and 9 bases, there was a span of 10 bases. The CDR3 DNA follows: TGTGCCAGCAGCTTAGTAATGGCCTTTTCACCCCTCCACTTT. This encodes CASSLVMAFSPLHF.

Comment on this clonotype: This clone may be a read error of a much larger clone one base away. The chain recombines TRBV20-1 with TRBJ2-5, with D possibly TRBD1 on 5 matching bases. Germline V CDR1 and CDR2: DFQATT, SNEGSKA (reference sequence). The CDR3 covers 12 residues. The CDR3 loop reads CSARGQQETEYF. In nucleotides, the CDR3 is TGCAGTGCTAGAGGACAGCAAGAGACCGAGTACTTC.

The chain recombines TRBV9 with TRBJ2-7; no definite D call. The CDR3 is 12 amino acids. Germline CDR1 and CDR2: SGDLS and YYNGEE. V lost 4 bases and J 5 bases, leaving 10 bases between the germline ends. As DNA, the CDR3 is TGTGCCAGCAGCCGTAGTGGGAACGAGCAGTACTTC. Protein product: CASSRSGNEQYF.

This clonotype has more than one count but fewer than ten. The V call is TRBV7-9, the J call TRBJ1-3; D gene uncertain. V was trimmed by 1 base and J by 0 bases, leaving 16 bases between them. The CDR3 length is 18 residues. Germline CDR1 and CDR2: SEHNR and FQNEAQ (reference sequence). CDR3 loop: CASSLGHLGRHSGNTIYF. In DNA form, the CDR3 reads TGTGCCAGCAGCTTAGGTCATCTGGGGAGACACTCTGGAAACACCATATATTTT.

This clonotype was seen a handful of times. The chain carries TRBV10-3 and TRBJ1-1; no reliable D call. Trimming pared 8 bases from V and 3 bases from J, leaving 7 bases between. CDR1 ENHRY and CDR2 SYGVKD come from the germline V gene. CDR3 length: 11 residues. The CDR3 sequence is CAIGRDTEAFF. The CDR3, as DNA: TGTGCCATCGGGAGGGACACTGAAGCTTTCTTT.

This clonotype has a count of ten or more. This chain joins TRBV7-9 and TRBJ1-1; 7 nucleotides agree with TRBD1. CDR3 length: 15 residues. Per germline, CDR1 SEHNR and CDR2 FQNEAQ (reference sequence). Trimming took 5 bases from V and 2 from J; bases not matched to a gene: 8. The chain's CDR3 is CASSPLTGPNTEAFF. The CDR3 coding sequence is TGTGCCAGCAGCCCGTTGACAGGGCCCAACACTGAAGCTTTCTTT.

This clonotype has more than one count but fewer than ten. The chain links TRBV15 to TRBJ2-5; maybe TRBD2 (6 bases). There are 16 residues in the CDR3. Germline assignment: CDR1 LNHNV and CDR2 YYDKDF (reference sequence). Trimming removed 1 base from V and 4 bases from J, with 16 bases in between. The CDR3 sequence is CATSRVGSGESETQYF. The CDR3 DNA sequence: TGTGCCACCAGCAGAGTCGGATCGGGAGAATCAGAGACCCAGTACTTC.

This rearrangement joins TRBV4-2 to TRBJ1-6; the D gene is possibly TRBD1 (6 bases). The germline V and J ends were trimmed by 0 bases and 10 bases, with 16 bases remaining between them. In germline, CDR1 is LGHNA, CDR2 YNFKEQ. This CDR3 region has 16 residues. The CDR3 region has the DNA TGTGCCAGCAGCCAAGATATAGGGGGGGCCCACTCACCCCTCCACTTT. The encoded protein is CASSQDIGGAHSPLHF.

This clonotype came up many times. The genes are TRBV7-2 and TRBJ2-1, with TRBD2 matching 7 bases. The CDR3 is 11 residues long. V shed 5 bases and J 8 bases; nucleotides not matched to a gene: 0. From germline, CDR1 is SGHTA and CDR2 FQGNSA. The CDR3 coding sequence is TGTGCCAGCAGCCGGGGGGATGAGCAGTTCTTC. As protein: CASSRGDEQFF.

This clonotype came up many times. V and J are TRBV5-6 and TRBJ2-7, with a tentative D call TRBD2 (6 bases). The germline gives CDR1 SGHDT, CDR2 YYEEEE. The CDR3 runs to 15 residues. Between the trimmed V and J ends, which lost 2 bases and 3 bases, there was a span of 15 bases. The CDR3 DNA follows: TGTGCCAGCAGCTTCCAACGGACTACTCTCTACGAGCAGTACTTC. Translating it yields CASSFQRTTLYEQYF. Full variable domain (missing parts from reference TRBV5-6 and TRBJ2-7): DAGVTQSPTHLIKTRGQQVTLRCSPKSGHDTVSWYQQALGQGPQFIFQYYEEEERQRGNFPDRFSGHQFPNYSSELNVNALLLGDSALYLCASSFQRTTLYEQYFGPGTRLTVT.

Only one count was recorded for this clonotype. The genes are TRBV14 and TRBJ2-2; TRBD2 aligns across 8 bases. Germline values: CDR1 SGHDN, CDR2 FVKESK. V lost 4 bases and J lost 6; bases outside the gene matches: 16. CDR3 size: 18 residues. The CDR3 spells CASSPLRRAGVSAGELFF. DNA of the CDR3: TGTGCCAGCAGCCCCCTACGCCGAGCGGGAGTATCGGCCGGGGAGCTGTTTTTT. The full variable domain, with the rest looked up from reference TRBV14 and TRBJ2-2, is EAGVTQFPSHSVIEKGQTVTLRCDPISGHDNLYWYRRVMGKEIKFLLHFVKESKQDESGMPNNRFLAERTGGTYSTLKVQPAELEDSGVYFCASSPLRRAGVSAGELFFGEGSRLTVL.

The V call is TRBV28, the J call TRBJ1-6; D possibly corresponds to TRBD1 (5 bases). The length of the CDR3 is 15 residues. V lost 6 bases, J lost 7 bases, and 16 bases lay in between. The V gene's germline CDR1 is MDHEN and CDR2 SYDVKM. CDR3 in amino acids: CASSGGSLRNSPLHF. Here the CDR3 DNA reads TGTGCCAGCAGCGGGGGATCGTTGAGGAATTCACCCCTCCACTTT.

This clonotype appeared many times. The chain combines TRBV20-1 with TRBJ1-1; 11 positions match TRBD1. With 6 bases clipped from V and 5 bases from J, the junction kept 8 bases outside the gene matches. Germline values: CDR1 DFQATT, CDR2 SNEGSKA (reference sequence). The CDR3 length is 14 residues. CDR3 bases: TGCAGTGCGGTCCCGGGACAGGGGGATACTGAAGCTTTCTTT. Amino acids: CSAVPGQGDTEAFF.

There are a few counts of this clonotype. The J gene is TRBJ2-7, the V gene TRBV5-1; D perhaps matches TRBD2 (6 bases). V was clipped by 6 bases and J by 0 bases, with 16 bases between them. Per the germline V gene, CDR1 is SGHRS and CDR2 is YFSETQ. The CDR3 extends over 15 amino acids. The CDR3 DNA sequence: TGCGCCAGCAAGGAGGGGTGGGCTGACTCCTACGAGCAGTACTTC. It translates to CASKEGWADSYEQYF.

The genes are TRBV12-3 or TRBV12-4 and TRBJ1-2; D possibly corresponds to TRBD1 (5 bases). There are 12 residues in the CDR3. Trimming took 5 bases from V and 8 from J, leaving 12 bases between them. CDR3 amino acids: CASSVQGEGYTF. The DNA for the CDR3 is TGTGCCAGCAGTGTCCAGGGAGAAGGCTACACCTTC.

This rearrangement joins TRBV7-2 to TRBJ2-1, with 11 positions matching TRBD2. With 1 base clipped from V and 6 bases from J, the junction kept 5 bases outside the gene matches. CDR1 SGHTA and CDR2 FQGNSA come from the germline V gene. The CDR3 consists of 16 residues. The CDR3 bases are TGTGCCAGCAGCTTAGTTGCTAGCGGGAGGCTCAATGAGCAGTTCTTC. It specifies CASSLVASGRLNEQFF.

The chain uses TRBV27 and TRBJ2-5; a weak D match, TRBD1 (6 bases). The CDR3 sequence is 15 residues long. The V and J ends lost 5 bases and 5 bases respectively, with 18 bases between them. Germline CDR1 reads MNHEY; CDR2 reads SMNVEV (reference sequence). The CDR3 region is CASSDLGPQGETQYF. CDR3 sequence (DNA): TGTGCCAGCAGTGATCTTGGGCCTCAGGGGGAGACCCAGTACTTC.

The chain is built from TRBV11-2 and TRBJ2-3; the match to TRBD2 covers 9 bases. With V trimmed by 5 bases and J by 5 bases, 5 bases remained unmatched. The CDR3 length is 14 residues. Germline CDR1 and CDR2: SGHAT and FQNNGV. The CDR3 sequence: CASSPGLARDTQYF. The CDR3 bases are TGTGCCAGCAGCCCGGGACTAGCAAGAGATACGCAGTATTTT.

This rearrangement joins TRBV9 to TRBJ2-3; 10 bases map to TRBD1. From germline, CDR1 is SGDLS and CDR2 YYNGEE. The CDR3 contains 15 residues. Trimming cost V 4 bases and J 2 bases; bases outside gene matches: 4. CDR3 region: CASSRGTGATDTQYF. The CDR3 DNA reads as TGTGCCAGCAGCAGGGGGACAGGGGCCACAGATACGCAGTATTTT.

In this sample, this clonotype turned up many times. V usage is TRBV20-1 and J usage is TRBJ2-1, with TRBD1 matching 10 bases. V lost 4 bases and J lost 2; bases outside the gene matches: 2. Germline assignment: CDR1 DFQATT and CDR2 SNEGSKA (reference sequence). This CDR3 is built from 14 residues. The CDR3 region has the DNA TGCAGTGCTAAGACAGGGGGCGCCTACAATGAGCAGTTCTTC. Translated: CSAKTGGAYNEQFF.

This clonotype appeared many times. The genes are TRBV28 and TRBJ1-5, with D unclear. V lost 6 bases and J 9 bases, leaving 15 bases between the germline ends. The V gene's germline CDR1 is MDHEN and CDR2 SYDVKM. This CDR3 is 13 amino acids long. The CDR3 spells CASSYQASRPQHF. DNA for the CDR3: TGTGCCAGCAGCTATCAGGCGTCCAGGCCCCAGCATTTT.